Each of the 29 T cell receptor beta chains below was sequenced from the same sample in a study of CD4 T cells in relation to SARS-CoV-2 and coronaviruses. Clones were read by immunoSEQ multiplex PCR, and TCRdb kept only the in-frame ones, dropping some. The table includes some 37,000 clones, more than 60% detected once. These receptors lack a known antigen. Sequencing was performed on memory CD4+ T cells from PBMCs, cultured in vitro. These receptors were taken from an adult with COVID-19.

The CDR3 reads CASSSQLAGGADTQYF. In DNA form, the CDR3 reads TGTGCCAGCAGCTCTCAACTAGCGGGAGGGGCTGATACGCAGTATTTT. This chain links TRBV7-2 with TRBJ2-3, with 13 positions matching TRBD2. The CDR3 has 16 residues. Germline CDR1 SGHTA, CDR2 FQGNSA. The trim removed 4 bases at V and 6 bases at J, leaving 7 bases unmatched.

The chain has TRBV27 and TRBJ2-7; D unclear. This CDR3 has 17 residues. The germline V gene has CDR1 MNHEY and CDR2 SMNVEV (reference sequence). V gave up 6 bases and J gave up 6 bases, with 27 bases separating them. CDR3 in DNA: TGTGCCAGCAGCCCCCGTACCCCGGGCCCTCGGCTACCCGAGCAGTACTTC. This translates into CASSPRTPGPRLPEQYF.

This clone was counted a few times. CDR3 in DNA: TGTGCCAGCAGCCCCCGGGACAGACGCTCAGCGGACCCGCCGAATGGCTACGAGCAGTACTTC. It encodes CASSPRDRRSADPPNGYEQYF. V and J are TRBV2 and TRBJ2-7; 7 positions agree with TRBD1. The CDR3 is 21 residues long. The germline V gene encodes CDR1 SNHLY and CDR2 FYNNEI. Trimming took 6 bases from V and 3 from J; bases not matched to a gene: 29.

A single count supports this clone. J is TRBJ2-7 and V is TRBV2; D perhaps matches TRBD1 (6 bases). Trimming took off 8 bases at V and 0 bases at J, with 8 bases between the two ends. Germline CDR1 is SNHLY and CDR2 is FYNNEI. This CDR3 has 12 residues. CDR3 region: CASDRNSYEQYF. The CDR3 bases are TGTGCCAGCGACAGGAACTCCTACGAGCAGTACTTC.

The chain recombines TRBV20-1 with TRBJ2-3; D call uncertain. CDR3 length: 13 residues. CDR1 is DFQATT, CDR2 SNEGSKA, per germline (reference sequence). The germline V and J ends were trimmed by 3 bases and 0 bases, with 7 bases remaining between them. The CDR3 region has the DNA TGCAGTGCTAGTGTGGCAAGCACAGATACGCAGTATTTT. Translating gives CSASVASTDTQYF.

A single count supports this clone. This chain connects TRBV5-6 to TRBJ2-7; no reliable D call. There are 13 residues in the CDR3. CDR1 is SGHDT, CDR2 YYEEEE, per germline. Trimming removed 1 base at V and 1 base at J, with 6 bases between. CDR3 coding DNA: TGTGCCAGCAGCTTGACCTTGTCCTACGAGCAGTACTTC. Translation gives CASSLTLSYEQYF.

The rearrangement links TRBV2 to TRBJ2-5; D gene ambiguous. Germline values: CDR1 SNHLY, CDR2 FYNNEI. The CDR3 runs 11 residues. V was trimmed by 6 bases and J by 5 bases, leaving 7 bases between them. The CDR3 region is CASRERETQYF. The CDR3 DNA is TGTGCCAGCAGGGAGAGGGAGACCCAGTACTTC. The variable domain in full, with the rest retrieved from reference TRBV2 and TRBJ2-5, is EPEVTQTPSHQVTQMGQEVILRCVPISNHLYFYWYRQILGQKVEFLVSFYNNEISEKSEIFDDQFSVERPDGSNFTLKIRSTKLEDSAMYFCASRERETQYFGPGTRLLVL.

This clone has just a few counts. This rearrangement joins TRBV10-3 to TRBJ2-7, with 7 bases aligning to TRBD2. Germline V CDR1 and CDR2: ENHRY, SYGVKD. This CDR3 region has 13 residues. Unmatched junction bases numbered 4, after V lost 5 bases and J lost 3 bases. The CDR3 coding sequence is TGTGCCATCAGTCGGGGGGTCGGCTACGAGCAGTACTTC. Its translation: CAISRGVGYEQYF.

This CDR3 reads CASSLRTSGRPEFF. The CDR3 DNA is TGTGCCAGCAGTCTTCGGACTAGCGGGAGGCCAGAGTTCTTC. The chain joins TRBV6-5 to TRBJ2-1, with 14 bases aligning to TRBD2. The CDR3 consists of 14 residues. The V segment lost 5 bases and the J segment 14 bases; nucleotides outside the gene matches: 8. Germline lookup yields CDR1 MNHEY and CDR2 SVGAGI.

J is TRBJ2-1 and V is TRBV5-5; the D is unclear. The germline V gene has CDR1 SGHKS and CDR2 YYEKEE (reference sequence). V lost 1 base to trimming and J lost 15 bases, with 2 bases between them. This CDR3 spans 8 amino acids. CDR3: CASSLPFF. In DNA form, the CDR3 reads TGTGCCAGCAGCTTGCCGTTCTTC.

The V and J genes are TRBV3-1 (or the pseudogene TRBV3-2) and TRBJ2-1; TRBD2 matches at 7 bases. The germline gives CDR1 LGHDT, CDR2 YNNKEL (reference sequence). Trimming cost V 3 bases and J 6 bases; bases outside gene matches: 5. The CDR3 is made up of 14 amino acids. As DNA, the CDR3 is TGTGCCAGCAGCCAGACTAGCAGAGGCAATGAGCAGTTCTTC. Amino acid sequence: CASSQTSRGNEQFF.

The chain links TRBV27 to TRBJ2-7, with D tentatively TRBD1 or TRBD2 (6 bases each). Trimming shortened V by 6 bases and J by 0 bases, and 18 bases separated the two germline ends. Germline V gene lookup returns CDR1 MNHEY and CDR2 SMNVEV (reference sequence). There are 16 residues in the CDR3. The CDR3 region is CASRLGGTASSYEQYF. In nucleotides, the CDR3 is TGTGCCAGCAGGTTAGGGGGGACGGCTAGCTCCTACGAGCAGTACTTC.

The rearrangement joins TRBV7-2 to TRBJ1-6; 9 bases line up with TRBD1. V shed 5 bases and J 3 bases; nucleotides not matched to a gene: 5. The germline V gene has CDR1 SGHTA and CDR2 FQGNSA. CDR3 size: 16 residues. This CDR3 reads CASSLGQGFYNSPLHF. The CDR3, as DNA: TGTGCCAGCAGCCTGGGACAGGGATTCTATAATTCACCCCTCCACTTT. Full variable domain (rest looked up from reference TRBV7-2 and TRBJ1-6): GAGVSQSPSNKVTEKGKDVELRCDPISGHTALYWYRQSLGQGLEFLIYFQGNSAPDKSGLPSDRFSAERTGGSVSTLTIQRTQQEDSAVYLCASSLGQGFYNSPLHFGNGTRLTVT.

The chain employs TRBV5-1 and TRBJ2-7, with 7 positions matching TRBD2. CDR3 length equals 14 residues. V shed 5 bases and J 10 bases; nucleotides not matched to a gene: 15. Per the germline V gene, CDR1 is SGHRS and CDR2 is YFSETQ. The CDR3 region has the DNA TGCGCCAGCAGTCCCGGGACGGTTACGGGACTACAGTACTTC. It encodes CASSPGTVTGLQYF.

The chain has TRBV5-5 and TRBJ2-7, with 8 bases that match TRBD1. Germline V gene lookup returns CDR1 SGHKS and CDR2 YYEKEE (reference sequence). The CDR3 extends over 17 amino acids. J was trimmed by 7 bases and V by 6 bases; bases with no gene match: 21. The CDR3 bases are TGTGCCAGCAACGACCCGGCCCCGGGACAGGTAAGGGAGGAGCAGTACTTC. As protein: CASNDPAPGQVREEQYF.

The V gene is TRBV7-2, the J gene TRBJ1-2; perhaps TRBD1 as D (6 bases). Between the trimmed V and J ends, which lost 2 bases and 5 bases, there was a span of 15 bases. The germline V gene has CDR1 SGHTA and CDR2 FQGNSA. The CDR3 is 15 residues long. This CDR3 is CASSLSLRGLYGYTF. The CDR3 nucleotides are TGTGCCAGCAGCTTAAGCCTCAGGGGATTATATGGCTACACCTTC.

This chain joins TRBV2 and TRBJ2-1; a weak D match, TRBD2 (5 bases). Germline values: CDR1 SNHLY, CDR2 FYNNEI. The CDR3 length is 13 residues. Trimming removed 7 bases from V and 5 bases from J, with 12 bases in between. The CDR3 DNA follows: TGTGCCAGCAAGGTTAGCGTCAACAATGAGCAGTTCTTC. Its translation: CASKVSVNNEQFF.

The V call is TRBV7-2, the J call TRBJ2-3, with D perhaps TRBD2 (5 bases). Germline assignment: CDR1 SGHTA and CDR2 FQGNSA. This CDR3 comprises 13 residues. Trimming took off 7 bases at V and 3 bases at J, with 11 bases between the two ends. In DNA form, the CDR3 reads TGTGCCAGCACCACCAGCGGTACAGATACGCAGTATTTT. This sequence encodes CASTTSGTDTQYF.

The V and J genes are TRBV2 and TRBJ1-1; possible D gene TRBD1, 5 bases. V lost 4 bases and J lost 3, with 12 bases in between. This CDR3 contains 14 residues. CDR1 and CDR2 (germline): SNHLY, FYNNEI. CDR3 residues: CASSGRGGYTEAFF. The CDR3 DNA sequence: TGTGCCAGCAGTGGGCGGGGGGGTTACACTGAAGCTTTCTTT.

V usage is TRBV2 and J usage is TRBJ2-7, with 9 nucleotides matching TRBD2. The CDR3 runs 15 residues. CDR1 and CDR2 from the germline V gene are SNHLY and FYNNEI. J lost 0 bases, V lost 5 bases, and 5 bases had no gene match. The CDR3 spells CASSLTSGYSYEQYF. CDR3 in DNA: TGTGCCAGCAGTCTTACTAGCGGGTACTCCTACGAGCAGTACTTC.

This clone was seen more than once but under ten times. The chain is built from TRBV14 and TRBJ1-2; the D gene is possibly TRBD1 (6 bases). The V gene's germline CDR1 is SGHDN and CDR2 FVKESK. This CDR3 is built from 15 residues. V was cut by 1 base and J by 6 bases, with 15 bases left in between. In nucleotides, the CDR3 is TGTGCCAGCAGCCAAGTCTCGGCAGGGGTCCATGGCTACACCTTC. Protein sequence: CASSQVSAGVHGYTF.

The CDR3 coding sequence is TGTGCCTGGAGAATACCTGGGACCCAAGAGACCCAGTACTTC. Its translation: CAWRIPGTQETQYF. The chain links TRBV30 to TRBJ2-5; either TRBD1 or TRBD2 may supply D (5 bases each). The germline gives CDR1 GTSNPN, CDR2 SVGIG (reference sequence). V lost 3 bases to trimming and J lost 1 base, with 12 bases between them. This CDR3 region has 14 residues.

This chain uses TRBV6-5 with TRBJ1-2; tentatively, D is TRBD1 (5 bases). The V gene lost 6 bases and the J gene lost 3 bases, with 11 bases spanning the gap. In germline, CDR1 is MNHEY, CDR2 SVGAGI. The length of the CDR3 is 13 residues. The CDR3: CASRETEDYGYTF. The CDR3 DNA follows: TGTGCCAGCAGAGAGACAGAAGACTATGGCTACACCTTC.

The rearrangement joins TRBV7-9 to TRBJ1-1; D unresolved. Germline CDR1 reads SEHNR; CDR2 reads FQNEAQ (reference sequence). Trimming stripped 5 bases from V and 2 bases from J, with 12 bases between. The CDR3 is made up of 14 amino acids. The CDR3 DNA follows: TGTGCCAGCAGCCTACGGACTGTTAACACTGAAGCTTTCTTT. It is translated as CASSLRTVNTEAFF.

The genes are TRBV6-1 and TRBJ1-5; TRBD1 is a possible D gene (5 bases). Germline-derived CDR1 and CDR2 are MNHNS and SASEGT. Trimming pared 2 bases from V and 2 bases from J, leaving 22 bases between. CDR3 length: 19 residues. CDR3 loop: CASSERWRGWVTGNQPQHF. CDR3 nucleotide sequence: TGTGCCAGCAGTGAAAGGTGGAGGGGATGGGTAACGGGCAATCAGCCCCAGCATTTT.

This sequence joins TRBV18 and TRBJ1-1, with D maybe TRBD1 (5 bases). Germline V gene lookup returns CDR1 KGHSH and CDR2 LQKENI. This CDR3 comprises 12 residues. V dropped 6 bases and J dropped 3 bases, with 8 bases sitting between them. For the CDR3, the DNA is TGTGCCAGCTCCTTGGGGGACACTGAAGCTTTCTTT. It encodes CASSLGDTEAFF.

The chain uses TRBV7-9 and TRBJ2-4; D not certain. CDR1 and CDR2 (germline): SEHNR, FQNEAQ (reference sequence). The CDR3 has 15 amino acids. V lost 2 bases and J lost 2, with 10 bases in between. In DNA, the CDR3 is TGTGCCAGCAGCTTACATCAGGTGTCCAAAAACATTCAGTACTTC. It is translated as CASSLHQVSKNIQYF.

J is TRBJ2-5 and V is TRBV24-1; D possibly corresponds to TRBD2 (5 bases). This CDR3 has 14 residues. Per germline, CDR1 KGHDR and CDR2 SFDVKD. The germline V and J ends were trimmed by 4 bases and 1 base, with 9 bases remaining between them. CDR3 nucleotide sequence: TGTGCCACCAGTGACCAGCGGTTCCAAGAGACCCAGTACTTC. Translating gives CATSDQRFQETQYF.

The chain's CDR3 is CASSPRQYYGYTF. The CDR3 bases are TGTGCCAGCAGCCCCCGACAGTACTATGGCTACACCTTC. The gene calls are TRBV7-9 and TRBJ1-2; tentative D call: TRBD1 (5 bases). The ends were cut back, 5 bases at V and 3 bases at J, with 10 bases in the middle. The CDR3 extends over 13 amino acids. CDR1 and CDR2 from the germline V gene are SEHNR and FQNEAQ (reference sequence). The entire variable domain, with the rest obtained from reference TRBV7-9 and TRBJ1-2, is as follows: DTGVSQNPRHKITKRGQNVTFRCDPISEHNRLYWYRQTLGQGPEFLTYFQNEAQLEKSRLLSDRFSAERPKGSFSTLEIQRTEQGDSAMYLCASSPRQYYGYTFGSGTRLTVV.